The rows below give T cell receptor beta chains drawn from one sample of a study of blood T cell repertoires in COVID-19. Assay: immunoSEQ multiplex PCR; the TCRdb copy retains only in-frame clones and omits some. Of around 170,000 clones in the sample, approximately 88% were seen once. The sample was peripheral blood. Receptor source: a man aged 60-69 years with acute or convalescent COVID-19. CDR3s include the opening cysteine and the closing phenylalanine or tryptophan. The D gene is left open where the match is weak. Only some rows state a clone size, as once, few, many or a class for expanded clones.

>-|TRBJ2-3|-|TRBV21-1
CASSEMSRGGADTQYF
TGTGCCAGCAGCGAAATGTCGCGGGGGGGCGCAGATACGCAGTATTTT
>-|TRBJ1-1|-|TRBV6-1
CASSELDSRPNTEAFF
TGTGCCAGCAGTGAACTTGACAGCCGACCGAACACTGAAGCTTTCTTT
>-|TRBJ2-7|-|TRBV6-6
CASSYQRAYEQYF
TGTGCCAGCAGTTACCAACGGGCCTACGAGCAGTACTTC
>-|TRBJ2-1|-|TRBV23-1
CASTRYSPTSSYNEQFF
TGCGCCAGCACTCGGTACTCCCCCACGAGCTCCTACAATGAGCAGTTCTTC
>-|TRBJ1-2|-|TRBV6-2/TRBV6-3
CASSRAGLLEGYTF
TGTGCCAGCAGTCGAGCCGGCCTCTTGGAGGGCTACACCTTC
>-|TRBJ2-7|-|TRBV12-3/TRBV12-4
CASSPQGGEQYF
TGTGCCAGCAGTCCCCAGGGAGGCGAGCAGTACTTC
>TRBD1|TRBJ1-1|-|TRBV5-1
CASSYGQGGFSTEAFF
TGCGCCAGCAGCTATGGACAGGGAGGGTTTAGCACTGAAGCTTTCTTT
>-|TRBJ1-6|-|TRBV10-3
CAISESSPRTYSPLHF
TGTGCCATCAGTGAGTCATCCCCCCGGACTTATTCACCCCTCCACTTT
>-|TRBJ2-2|-|TRBV2
CASSATSILNTGELFF
TGTGCCAGCAGTGCTACCTCCATCCTTAACACCGGGGAGCTGTTTTTT
>TRBD1|TRBJ2-1|-|TRBV3-1/TRBV3-2
CASSQSGQGSYNEQFF
TGTGCCAGCAGCCAATCGGGACAGGGCTCCTACAATGAGCAGTTCTTC
>TRBD1|TRBJ1-5|-|TRBV2
CASSGQGRGQTQHF
TGTGCCAGCAGTGGACAGGGCCGGGGGCAGACCCAGCATTTT
>-|TRBJ1-5|-|TRBV3-1/TRBV3-2
CASSQGDSVRPQHF
TGTGCCAGCAGCCAGGGGGACTCCGTAAGGCCCCAGCATTTT
>-|TRBJ2-7|once|TRBV12-5
CASGRGTEGRGEQYF
TGTGCTAGTGGCCGGGGGACAGAAGGACGTGGCGAGCAGTACTTC
>TRBD2|TRBJ2-3|-|TRBV7-6
CASSLMSGGGTDTQYF
TGTGCCAGCAGCTTAATGAGCGGGGGGGGCACAGATACGCAGTATTTT
>-|TRBJ1-2|-|TRBV14
CASSGQYYGYTF
TGTGCCAGCAGCGGACAGTACTATGGCTACACCTTC
>TRBD1|TRBJ2-7|-|TRBV27
CASSPGQGYLGDYEQYF
TGTGCCAGCAGTCCCGGACAGGGTTACCTCGGGGATTACGAGCAGTACTTC
>-|TRBJ1-5|few|TRBV6-5
CASSPGTIGNQPQHF
TGTGCCAGCAGCCCCGGGACTATAGGCAATCAGCCCCAGCATTTT
>-|TRBJ2-7|-|TRBV21-1
CASSKEQATSYEQYF
TGTGCCAGCAGCAAAGAACAGGCTACTTCCTACGAGCAGTACTTC
>-|TRBJ2-1|-|TRBV3-1/TRBV3-2
CASSQDPNEQFF
TGTGCCAGCAGCCAAGACCCAAATGAGCAGTTCTTC
>-|TRBJ1-2|-|TRBV24-1
CATSDKGVGYTF
TGTGCCACCAGTGATAAGGGGGTTGGCTACACCTTC
>-|TRBJ2-3|-|TRBV7-2
CASSPGGSTDTQYF
TGTGCCAGCAGCCCCGGAGGGAGCACAGATACGCAGTATTTT
>-|TRBJ1-1|-|TRBV7-9
CASSLQSRERGAEAFF
TGTGCCAGCAGCCTACAATCCCGAGAGCGAGGCGCTGAAGCTTTCTTT
>TRBD1|TRBJ1-1|-|TRBV25-1
CASGDRANTEAFF
TGTGCCAGCGGAGACAGGGCGAACACTGAAGCTTTCTTT